This T cell receptor (beta chain) is drawn from a study of regulatory T cells in long-lasting Graves disease. The authors built TCR beta libraries using iRepertoire HTBI primers and Arm-PCR of CDR3 regions. TCRdb reanalysed the multiplex PCR reads using MiXCR and keeps one entry per CDR3 protein. The sample holds about 220,000 distinct CDR3 sequences, roughly 18% seen once. The time point is: newly diagnosed GD, antithyroid drugs for less than 3 months. PBMC RNA served as the TCR library source. This clonotype has ten or more counts. The CDR3 is made up of 15 amino acids. Germline trimming cut 4 bases from V and 7 bases from J; bases unmatched to any gene: 9. Germline-derived CDR1 and CDR2 are MNHEY and SVGEGT. This same sample was also part of a study on T cells in Graves' hyperthyroidism and ophthalmopathy. That report adds: HTBI primers were used for first-round RT-PCR of the TCR CDR3.

The source was peripheral blood mononuclear cells (PBMCs), collected at new diagnosis, from a patient treated with antithyroid drugs. This rearrangement joins TRBV6-2 or TRBV6-3 to TRBJ2-1; 8 nucleotides match TRBD2. The TCR comes from a woman younger than 45 with Graves disease. The CDR3 coding sequence is TGTGCCAGCAGTTCAGCGGGAGAGGGAGGGAATGAGCAGTTCTTC. Encoded protein: CASSSAGEGGNEQFF.